Shown below are 24 T cell receptor beta chains from a single sample sequenced in a study of T-cell memory formation after mild COVID-19. TCRdb analysed the 5' RACE reads with MiXCR anew, one entry per CDR3 protein. The data show around 530,000 distinct CDR3 sequences, with roughly 21% seen just once and about 8.7% held by the top ten. The sequenced material came from PBMCs or a T cell subset sorted from them (not recorded which). The receptors originated from an adult woman who had mild COVID-19 (a few samples of this study predate the infection). Cell type and time point are not known.

The sample holds a few counts of this clonotype. The chain links TRBV20-1 to TRBJ2-7, with D possibly TRBD1 on 5 matching bases. This CDR3 region has 15 residues. The ends were cut back, 6 bases at V and 6 bases at J, with 24 bases in the middle. The germline V gene has CDR1 DFQATT and CDR2 SNEGSKA (reference sequence). The CDR3, as DNA: TGCAGTGCACAAACATCAGGGCGTAGTACGGTCGAGCAGTACTTC. This sequence encodes CSAQTSGRSTVEQYF.

CDR3 in DNA: TGTGCCAGCAGTAATGAGGGGGCAAGGGACACTGAAGCTTTCTTT. Translation: CASSNEGARDTEAFF. The rearrangement joins TRBV7-9 to TRBJ1-1; 7 nucleotides align to TRBD1. The CDR3 is 15 residues long. V was pared by 6 bases and J by 3 bases, with 10 bases of the junction left unmatched. Germline V lookup: CDR1 SEHNR, CDR2 FQNEAQ (reference sequence).

The CDR3 DNA reads TGTGCCAGTCGTAAGGACACTGAAGCTTTCTTT. Protein sequence: CASRKDTEAFF. The chain employs TRBV12-3 or TRBV12-4 and TRBJ1-1; no clear D. Trimming stripped 9 bases from V and 3 bases from J, with 8 bases between. This CDR3 has 11 residues.

The chain uses TRBV7-9 and TRBJ1-1, with D perhaps matching TRBD1 (5 bases). The CDR3 loop spans 15 amino acids. From germline, CDR1 is SEHNR and CDR2 FQNEAQ (reference sequence). Trimming removed 4 bases at V and 3 bases at J, with 15 bases between. The CDR3 loop reads CASSSQWGGDTEAFF. DNA of the CDR3: TGTGCCAGCAGCTCCCAATGGGGGGGGGACACTGAAGCTTTCTTT. The full variable domain, rest sourced from reference TRBV7-9 and TRBJ1-1, is DTGVSQNPRHKITKRGQNVTFRCDPISEHNRLYWYRQTLGQGPEFLTYFQNEAQLEKSRLLSDRFSAERPKGSFSTLEIQRTEQGDSAMYLCASSSQWGGDTEAFFGQGTRLTVV.

The gene calls are TRBV6-4 and TRBJ2-3, with TRBD2 matching 7 bases. There are 16 residues in the CDR3. CDR1 is MRHNA, CDR2 SNTAGT, per germline. V lost 0 bases and J lost 1; bases outside the gene matches: 4. The CDR3 reads CASSDSGGLGTDTQYF. DNA of the CDR3: TGTGCCAGCAGTGACTCGGGAGGGCTGGGCACAGATACGCAGTATTTT.

The V and J genes are TRBV7-9 and TRBJ1-1, with D possibly TRBD1 on 5 matching bases. V gave up 5 bases and J gave up 0 bases, with 13 bases separating them. The CDR3 extends over 15 amino acids. Germline values: CDR1 SEHNR, CDR2 FQNEAQ (reference sequence). CDR3 sequence reads: CASSERQHMNTEAFF. CDR3 nucleotides: TGTGCCAGCAGCGAAAGACAGCACATGAACACTGAAGCTTTCTTT.

This clonotype was observed a handful of times. The rearrangement uses TRBV4-1 and TRBJ2-1; TRBD1 matches 8 bases. Trimming at V came to 3 bases and at J to 8 bases, leaving 6 bases not matched to a gene. The CDR3 covers 14 residues. Germline V gives CDR1 MGHRA, CDR2 YSYEKL. The CDR3 spells CASSQEDRVDEQFF. As DNA, the CDR3 is TGCGCCAGCAGCCAGGAGGACAGGGTCGATGAGCAGTTCTTC.

Many counts were recorded for this clonotype. This chain links TRBV5-1 with TRBJ1-6; 9 bases align to TRBD1. CDR1 is SGHRS, CDR2 YFSETQ, per germline. Unmatched junction bases numbered 2, after V lost 7 bases and J lost 6 bases. The CDR3 consists of 13 residues. CDR3 DNA: TGCGCCAGCCGGGACAGGGTTAATTCACCCCTCCACTTT. This codes for CASRDRVNSPLHF.

This clonotype occurred a few times. V and J are TRBV23-1 and TRBJ2-3, with 11 bases matching TRBD1. TRBV23-1 is treated as an ORF (open reading frame) with a function not yet certain. This CDR3 has 15 amino acids. Losses at the gene ends were 3 bases for V and 3 bases for J; bases not matched to a gene: 2. In nucleotides, the CDR3 is TGCGCCAGCAGTCATAGGGACAGGGGGACAGATACGCAGTATTTT. This sequence encodes CASSHRDRGTDTQYF.

This clonotype came up a few times. The rearrangement uses TRBV5-5 and TRBJ2-3; 12 nucleotides match TRBD2. The V segment lost 1 base and the J segment 0 bases; nucleotides outside the gene matches: 12. The CDR3 contains 20 residues. CDR1 is SGHKS, CDR2 YYEKEE, per germline (reference sequence). CDR3 nucleotide sequence: TGTGCCAGCAGCTTGTCGACTAGCGGGAGACCCATCATAAGCACAGATACGCAGTATTTT. Translation gives CASSLSTSGRPIISTDTQYF.

This clonotype has more than one count but fewer than ten. V gene TRBV7-4 combines with J gene TRBJ2-7, with 11 bases identical to TRBD2. Germline V lookup: CDR1 SGHVT, CDR2 SQSDAQ. CDR3 length equals 14 residues. The J segment lost 8 bases and the V segment lost 2 bases, leaving 5 bases of the junction unmatched. CDR3: CASSLTSGRMKQYF. Written as DNA, the CDR3 is TGTGCCAGCAGCTTAACTAGCGGGAGAATGAAGCAGTACTTC. The variable domain in full, with the rest retrieved from reference TRBV7-4 and TRBJ2-7, is GAGVSQSPRYKVAKRGRDVALRCDSISGHVTLYWYRQTLGQGSEVLTYSQSDAQRDKSGRPSGRFSAERPERSVSTLKIQRTEQGDSAVYLCASSLTSGRMKQYFGPGTRLTVT.

This clonotype appeared a few times. The V and J genes are TRBV20-1 and TRBJ2-5; D is perhaps TRBD2 (6 bases). Germline V gene sequence: CDR1 DFQATT, CDR2 SNEGSKA (reference sequence). The CDR3 runs to 15 residues. With 3 bases removed from V and 0 bases from J, the gap between germline ends came to 14 bases. This chain's CDR3 is CSARAGTRYQETQYF. CDR3 nucleotide sequence: TGCAGTGCTAGGGCCGGGACTCGTTACCAAGAGACCCAGTACTTC.

This CDR3 is CASSVPSTGTGGNEQFF. CDR3 bases: TGTGCCAGCAGCGTCCCGTCGACCGGGACAGGGGGTAATGAGCAGTTCTTC. This chain connects TRBV9 to TRBJ2-1; TRBD1 aligns across 11 bases. This CDR3 is 17 amino acids long. Germline V gives CDR1 SGDLS, CDR2 YYNGEE. V dropped 2 bases and J dropped 7; count of bases not matched to a gene: 11.

This clonotype was observed a few times. V gene TRBV23-1 combines with J gene TRBJ2-1; 10 bases line up with TRBD2. TRBV23-1 is treated as an ORF (open reading frame) with a function not yet certain. This CDR3 comprises 18 residues. Germline trimming cut 2 bases from V and 0 bases from J; bases unmatched to any gene: 7. In DNA form, the CDR3 reads TGCGCCAGCAGTCAACCCACTCTAGCGGGGGCCTCCTACAATGAGCAGTTCTTC. Encoded protein: CASSQPTLAGASYNEQFF.

This clonotype was seen more than once but under ten times. The V and J genes are TRBV28 and TRBJ1-6; D may be TRBD1 (6 bases). This CDR3 contains 13 residues. The V gene's germline CDR1 is MDHEN and CDR2 SYDVKM. V lost 7 bases to trimming and J lost 8 bases, with 12 bases between them. The CDR3 DNA is TGTGCCAGCATGGGGGGGGCGGATTCACCCCTCCACTTT. Translating it yields CASMGGADSPLHF.

The V and J genes are TRBV11-2 and TRBJ1-4; maybe TRBD1 (6 bases). The CDR3 sequence is 14 residues long. The V and J ends lost 2 bases and 8 bases respectively, with 12 bases between them. CDR1 is SGHAT, CDR2 FQNNGV, per germline. DNA of the CDR3: TGTGCCAGCAGCTTACTGGGGGCAGGGGAAAAACTGTTTTTT. Translating it yields CASSLLGAGEKLFF.

This clonotype was recorded a few times. The gene calls are TRBV5-1 and TRBJ2-7; D might be TRBD1 (6 bases). V was clipped by 5 bases and J by 6 bases, with 15 bases between them. The V gene's germline CDR1 is SGHRS and CDR2 YFSETQ. The CDR3 runs 13 residues. The CDR3 loop is CASSTPGGFEQYF. In DNA form, the CDR3 reads TGCGCCAGCAGTACACCTGGGGGCTTCGAGCAGTACTTC.

This clonotype was picked up a small number of times. The chain uses TRBV5-1 and TRBJ2-6; the D gene could be TRBD1 or TRBD2 (5 bases each). The V gene lost 4 bases and the J gene lost 2 bases, with 16 bases spanning the gap. Germline V CDR1 and CDR2: SGHRS, YFSETQ. The CDR3 has 17 residues. CDR3 bases: TGCGCCAGCAGCCTACGGGACGCCTCGGCTGGGGCCAACGTCCTGACTTTC. Amino acid sequence: CASSLRDASAGANVLTF.

This chain links TRBV12-3 or TRBV12-4 with TRBJ2-5; 9 nucleotides agree with TRBD2. The CDR3 is 17 residues long. V lost 1 base to trimming and J lost 1 base; unmatched junction nucleotides: 7. CDR3 sequence reads: CASSLEALAGLQETQYF. CDR3 nucleotides: TGTGCCAGCAGTTTAGAGGCCCTAGCGGGACTCCAAGAGACCCAGTACTTC.

The chain joins TRBV9 to TRBJ1-2; the match to TRBD1 covers 9 bases. V trimming: 2 bases; J trimming: 12 bases; junction bases outside the gene matches: 8. CDR1 and CDR2 from the germline V gene are SGDLS and YYNGEE. The CDR3 totals 13 residues. DNA of the CDR3: TGTGCCAGCAGCGTGGGACAGGGAAAGTCGGACACCTTC. Protein product: CASSVGQGKSDTF.

About this clonotype itself: A read error may produce the germline difference seen at one junction end. V gene TRBV20-1 combines with J gene TRBJ1-1; perhaps TRBD1 as D (5 bases). The CDR3 runs to 11 residues. CDR1 and CDR2 from the germline V gene are DFQATT and SNEGSKA (reference sequence). CDR3 nucleotides: TGCGGTGCCCGACAGTACACTGAAGCTTTCTTT. Its protein product is CGARQYTEAFF.

This sequence joins TRBV7-2 and TRBJ1-2, with a tentative D call TRBD1 (6 bases). Germline CDR1 reads SGHTA; CDR2 reads FQGNSA. The CDR3 is 16 residues long. The V gene lost 2 bases and the J gene lost 2 bases, with 15 bases spanning the gap. In DNA, the CDR3 is TGTGCCAGCAGCTTAATGGGGGGCGAATCCAACTATGGCTACACCTTC. Translating gives CASSLMGGESNYGYTF. The full variable domain, rest sourced from reference TRBV7-2 and TRBJ1-2, is GAGVSQSPSNKVTEKGKDVELRCDPISGHTALYWYRQSLGQGLEFLIYFQGNSAPDKSGLPSDRFSAERTGGSVSTLTIQRTQQEDSAVYLCASSLMGGESNYGYTFGSGTRLTVV.

V usage is TRBV10-3 and J usage is TRBJ1-5; TRBD1 matches at 9 bases. This CDR3 comprises 15 residues. From germline, CDR1 is ENHRY and CDR2 SYGVKD. V lost 4 bases, J lost 7 bases, and 8 bases stayed unmatched. The CDR3 DNA sequence: TGTGCCATCAGTGGGGGACAGGGTGAAGACCAGCCCCAGCATTTT. Amino acid sequence: CAISGGQGEDQPQHF.

The J gene is TRBJ1-2, the V gene TRBV7-7; TRBD1 is a possible D gene (6 bases). Deletions cut 5 bases from V and 1 base from J, with 14 bases between. This CDR3 contains 15 residues. Looked up from germline, CDR1 is SSHAT and CDR2 is FNYEAQ (reference sequence). Here the CDR3 reads CASSPPPGDNYGYTF. In DNA, the CDR3 is TGTGCCAGCAGCCCACCGCCAGGGGATAACTATGGCTACACCTTC.